A selection of T cell receptor beta chains follows, all from one sample in a study of shared clonotypes between healthy human individuals. Only in-frame clones appear in the TCRdb table, and some are missing; sequencing was by immunoSEQ multiplex PCR. The sample shows about 1.5 million clones, around 97% of them seen only once. Sequencing was performed on naive CD4+ T cells sorted from blood. Receptor source: a man aged 30-40 years in good health. Both conserved end residues are part of each CDR3. The D gene is left open where the match is weak. The listing skips clone size in some rows; elsewhere it reads once, few, many or a size class.

TRBD1	TRBV28	TRBJ1-4	NA	CASSLTGGYEKLFF	TGTGCCAGCAGCCTGACAGGGGGTTATGAAAAACTGTTTTTT
NA	TRBV29-1	TRBJ2-2	once	CSVAQTGRDTGELFF	TGCAGCGTCGCTCAGACAGGGAGGGACACCGGGGAGCTGTTTTTT
TRBD2	TRBV11-2	TRBJ2-2	NA	CASSTRTSGTGELFF	TGTGCCAGCAGCACCAGGACTAGCGGCACCGGGGAGCTGTTTTTT
TRBD2	TRBV7-2	TRBJ2-7	NA	CASSLATLAGDEQYF	TGTGCCAGCAGCTTAGCTACACTAGCGGGAGACGAGCAGTACTTC
NA	TRBV27	TRBJ2-1	NA	CASSPPTRPYNEQFF	TGTGCCAGCAGTCCGCCTACTAGGCCCTACAATGAGCAGTTCTTC
NA	TRBV28	TRBJ1-2	NA	CASSFTLDGTYGYTF	TGTGCCAGCAGTTTCACGTTGGACGGAACCTATGGCTACACCTTC
TRBD1	TRBV4-3	TRBJ1-4	NA	CASSQVRTGGSKLFF	TGCGCCAGCAGCCAGGTTAGGACAGGGGGCAGTAAACTGTTTTTT
NA	TRBV5-5	TRBJ2-5	NA	CASSLDRAVETQYF	TGTGCCAGCAGCTTGGACCGGGCCGTCGAGACCCAGTACTTC
NA	TRBV5-1	TRBJ2-7	once	CASSLSTGKVFSYEQYF	TGCGCCAGCAGCTTGTCTACAGGGAAGGTTTTTTCCTACGAGCAGTACTTC
NA	TRBV11-2	TRBJ1-4	NA	CASSLDRVGPGVKEKLFF	TGTGCCAGCAGCTTAGATCGGGTGGGGCCAGGGGTTAAAGAAAAACTGTTTTTT
TRBD2	TRBV5-1	TRBJ2-3	NA	CASSLGTIAGGLPDTQYF	TGCGCCAGCAGCTTGGGGACTATAGCGGGAGGGCTCCCAGATACGCAGTATTTT
NA	TRBV5-5	TRBJ2-5	NA	CASSLQVGETQYF	TGTGCCAGCAGCTTGCAAGTCGGGGAGACCCAGTACTTC
NA	TRBV18	TRBJ2-1	NA	CASSPRGSSYNEQFF	TGTGCCAGCTCACCCAGGGGAAGCTCCTACAATGAGCAGTTCTTC
TRBD1	TRBV25-1	TRBJ2-7	NA	CASSDPGTGVHEQYF	TGTGCCAGCAGTGATCCCGGGACAGGGGTCCACGAGCAGTACTTC
TRBD2	TRBV15	TRBJ2-7	NA	CATSRDPVAGVEQYF	TGTGCCACCAGCAGAGACCCGGTAGCGGGAGTCGAGCAGTACTTC
NA	TRBV7-9	TRBJ1-4	NA	CASSFGASREKLFF	TGTGCCAGCAGCTTTGGGGCTTCGAGGGAAAAACTGTTTTTT
NA	TRBV4-1	TRBJ2-5	NA	CASSQQLIGALKETQYF	TGCGCCAGCAGCCAACAATTAATCGGGGCTCTCAAAGAGACCCAGTACTTC
TRBD1	TRBV4-3	TRBJ2-1	NA	CASSQNRGMWSNEQFF	TGCGCCAGCAGCCAAAACAGGGGTATGTGGTCCAATGAGCAGTTCTTC
NA	TRBV19	TRBJ1-2	NA	CASSIATSGPGGYTF	TGTGCCAGTAGTATAGCAACCTCAGGGCCGGGAGGCTACACCTTC
NA	TRBV28	TRBJ1-5	NA	CASSLGAGGNQPQHF	TGTGCCAGCAGTTTAGGGGCAGGGGGCAATCAGCCCCAGCATTTT
NA	TRBV2	TRBJ1-1	NA	CASSEGGSLNTEAFF	TGTGCCAGCAGTGAAGGGGGCAGCTTGAACACTGAAGCTTTCTTT
NA	TRBV19	TRBJ1-5	NA	CASSISGRGQPQHF	TGTGCCAGTAGTATTTCGGGTCGGGGTCAGCCCCAGCATTTT
TRBD1	TRBV5-4	TRBJ2-3	NA	CASSLTGADTQYF	TGTGCCAGCAGCTTGACAGGGGCAGATACGCAGTATTTT
TRBD2	TRBV5-1	TRBJ2-1	once	CASSLVSSGSYNEQFF	TGCGCCAGCAGCTTGGTGTCTAGCGGGAGCTACAATGAGCAGTTCTTC
NA	TRBV5-8	TRBJ2-7	once	CASRFGLLSSYEQYF	TGTGCCAGCAGGTTTGGACTCCTCAGCTCCTACGAGCAGTACTTC
NA	TRBV14	TRBJ2-7	NA	CASSLFGGAFSYEQYF	TGTGCCAGCAGCCTATTTGGCGGAGCTTTCTCCTACGAGCAGTACTTC
NA	TRBV30	TRBJ2-7	NA	CAWRGRLGGSYEQYF	TGTGCCTGGAGAGGAAGACTAGGGGGGTCCTACGAGCAGTACTTC
NA	TRBV18	TRBJ2-7	NA	CASSHSLGEQYF	TGTGCCAGCTCACACTCCCTTGGGGAGCAGTACTTC
NA	TRBV28	TRBJ2-3	NA	CASSQGLRTDTQYF	TGTGCCAGCAGTCAGGGACTTAGGACAGATACGCAGTATTTT
NA	TRBV7-9	TRBJ2-5	NA	CASSTTNPQETQYF	TGTGCCAGCAGCACAACTAATCCACAAGAGACCCAGTACTTC